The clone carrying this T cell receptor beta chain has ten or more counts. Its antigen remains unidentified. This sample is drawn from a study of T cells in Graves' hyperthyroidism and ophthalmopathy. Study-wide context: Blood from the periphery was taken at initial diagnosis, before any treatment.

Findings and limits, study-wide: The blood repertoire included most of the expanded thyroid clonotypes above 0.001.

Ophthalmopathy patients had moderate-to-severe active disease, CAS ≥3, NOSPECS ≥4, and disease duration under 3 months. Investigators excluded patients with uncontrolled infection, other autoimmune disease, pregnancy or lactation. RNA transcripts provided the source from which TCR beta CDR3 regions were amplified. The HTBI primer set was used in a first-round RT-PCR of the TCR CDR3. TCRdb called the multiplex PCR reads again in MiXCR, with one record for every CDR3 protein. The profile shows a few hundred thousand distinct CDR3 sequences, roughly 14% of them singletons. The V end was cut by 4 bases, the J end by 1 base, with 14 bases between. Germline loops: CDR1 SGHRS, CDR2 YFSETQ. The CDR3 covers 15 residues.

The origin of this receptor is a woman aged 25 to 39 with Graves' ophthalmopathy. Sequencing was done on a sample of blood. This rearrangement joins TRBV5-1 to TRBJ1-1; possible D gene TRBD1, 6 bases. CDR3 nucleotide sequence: TGCGCCAGCAGCAGGGGGTACAGAACGAACACTGAAGCTTTCTTT. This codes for CASSRGYRTNTEAFF.